This T cell receptor beta chain was recovered during a study of cytomegalovirus exposure and HLA in healthy donors. Overall study findings and caveats: Specificity for CMV antigens was confirmed in vitro for a few of the CMV-associated chains. Per published reports, the classifier diagnosed cytomegalovirus status with high specificity and sensitivity.

The CDR3 totals 15 residues. The ends were cut back, 4 bases at V and 2 bases at J, with 15 bases in the middle. The germline V gene encodes CDR1 SGHNT and CDR2 YYREEE (reference sequence). Remarks on this clone: What it recognizes is unknown.

The protocol was immunoSEQ multiplex PCR, while the TCRdb copy is restricted to in-frame clones and leaves out a portion. In the table there are fewer than 200,000 clones, 75% to 90% of which are singletons. The material sequenced was PBMCs. The J gene is TRBJ1-1, the V gene TRBV5-4; D remains ambiguous. The source is a man between 18 and 29 years old in good health and CMV-seropositive. CDR3 sequence (DNA): TGTGCCAGCAGCCGTTTCGGGGAGCTTAACACTGAAGCTTTCTTT. It codes for CASSRFGELNTEAFF.